This TCR beta chain is drawn from a study of blood T cell repertoires in COVID-19. Study at large: From T cells, B-cell-depleted T cells, or PBMCs came the material, which was cDNA or gDNA.

CDR1 and CDR2 (germline): MNHNS, SASEGT. V was cut by 3 bases and J by 5 bases, with 19 bases left in between. The CDR3 consists of 16 residues. In the original analysis: Nucleated cell number was recorded as an estimate derived from reference gene primer amplification. This table comes from immunoSEQ multiplex PCR, and its TCRdb copy is limited to in-frame clones, with some not included. That table supplies the V and J calls and clone size; D and trimming were determined from the DNA. Of around 270,000 clones listed, 70% to 85% are singletons. The J gene is TRBJ2-5, the V gene TRBV6-1; tentatively, D is TRBD2 (7 bases). This receptor was identified in a human donor with COVID-19, enrolled during active disease. The donor label of this sample is uncertain. Material: peripheral blood. CDR3 sequence: CASSDWGGPGKETQYF. Here the CDR3 DNA reads TGTGCCAGCAGTGATTGGGGGGGCCCCGGGAAGGAGACCCAGTACTTC.